This T cell receptor (beta chain) comes out of a study of neurological immune-mediated disorders. Per germline, CDR1 LNHNV and CDR2 YYDKDF (reference sequence). The CDR3 is 16 residues long. J lost 1 base, V lost 5 bases, and 9 bases had no gene match. TCRdb re-analysed the 5' RACE reads in MiXCR, keeping a single row per CDR3 protein. This table has tens of thousands of distinct CDR3 sequences, about 3.8% appearing once. This clonotype was recorded many times. The sequence came from a man aged 25 to 40 with multiple sclerosis. Sequences were obtained from PBMCs. The rearrangement uses TRBV15 and TRBJ2-7; 9 bases agree with TRBD2. CDR3 sequence (DNA): TGTGCCACCAGCGGCGGGGGGACTAGCAGATCCTACGAGCAGTACTTC. Protein: CATSGGGTSRSYEQYF.